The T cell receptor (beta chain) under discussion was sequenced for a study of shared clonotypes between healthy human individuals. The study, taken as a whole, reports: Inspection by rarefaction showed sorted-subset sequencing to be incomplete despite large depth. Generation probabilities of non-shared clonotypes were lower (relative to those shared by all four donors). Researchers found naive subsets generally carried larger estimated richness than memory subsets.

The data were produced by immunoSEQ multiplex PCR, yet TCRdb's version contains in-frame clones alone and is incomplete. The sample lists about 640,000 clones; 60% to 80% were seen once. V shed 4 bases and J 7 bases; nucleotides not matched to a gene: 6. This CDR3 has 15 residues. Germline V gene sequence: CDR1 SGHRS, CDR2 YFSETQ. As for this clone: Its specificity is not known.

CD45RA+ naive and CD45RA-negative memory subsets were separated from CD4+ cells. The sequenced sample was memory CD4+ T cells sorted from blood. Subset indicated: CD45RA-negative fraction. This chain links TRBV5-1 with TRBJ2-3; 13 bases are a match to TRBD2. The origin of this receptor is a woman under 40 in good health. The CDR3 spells CASSAGLAGPNTQYF. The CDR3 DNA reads TGCGCCAGCAGCGCGGGACTAGCGGGGCCTAATACGCAGTATTTT.